The 5 T cell receptor beta chains reported below all come from one sample, sequenced in a study of CD8+ T cells in alopecia areata. Sample treatment: oral pan-JAK inhibitor, 5-10 mg twice daily. TCR sequencing used cDNA made by reverse transcription of extracted RNA. Only in-frame clones appear in the TCRdb table, and some are missing; sequencing was by immunoSEQ multiplex PCR. The profile shows some 190,000 clones, around 60% of them singletons. Sequenced material: CD4+ T cells sorted from blood, taken around week 49, from a patient treated with tofacitinib. The receptor source for this set is a human donor with alopecia areata.

This rearrangement joins TRBV6-1 to TRBJ2-2; TRBD1 aligns across 7 bases. Germline V gene lookup returns CDR1 MNHNS and CDR2 SASEGT. Trimming removed 7 bases from V and 0 bases from J; junction bases left unmatched: 2. The CDR3 is made up of 14 amino acids. The CDR3 loop reads CASIGQANTGELFF. CDR3 in DNA: TGTGCCAGCATTGGACAGGCGAACACCGGGGAGCTGTTTTTT.

The chain couples TRBV29-1 to TRBJ1-4; no reliable D call. The CDR3 spans 13 residues. Trimming shortened V by 7 bases and J by 4 bases, and 13 bases separated the two germline ends. Germline V gives CDR1 SQVTM, CDR2 ANQGSEA. The CDR3 nucleotides are TGCAGCGGAACCGGGAGACTTAATGAAAAACTGTTTTTT. This codes for CSGTGRLNEKLFF.

In its sample, this clone was seen a few times. The chain uses TRBV4-3 and TRBJ1-2; TRBD1 aligns across 7 bases. The CDR3 has 16 residues. Germline-derived CDR1 and CDR2 are LGHNA and YSLEER. The V and J ends lost 3 bases and 2 bases, in that order; junction bases with no gene match: 9. The CDR3 nucleotides are TGCGCCAGCAGCCACGGGGACAGCATGGAGAACTATGGCTACACCTTC. Its translation is CASSHGDSMENYGYTF.

V and J are TRBV4-3 and TRBJ2-5; 15 bases are shared with TRBD2. V dropped 4 bases and J dropped 5; count of bases not matched to a gene: 5. This CDR3 comprises 16 residues. CDR1 is LGHNA and CDR2 is YSLEER in the germline V gene. CDR3 protein: CASSPGLAGGLETQYF. As DNA, the CDR3 is TGCGCCAGCAGCCCGGGACTAGCGGGGGGTCTGGAGACCCAGTACTTC.

The CDR3 loop reads CAWRFSQTGTRNTIYF. The CDR3 bases are TGTGCCTGGAGGTTCTCCCAGACAGGGACCAGAAACACCATATATTTT. The chain joins TRBV30 to TRBJ1-3; 7 nucleotides match TRBD1. Unmatched junction bases numbered 13, after V lost 3 bases and J lost 5 bases. There are 16 residues in the CDR3. Germline V gene data show CDR1 as GTSNPN and CDR2 as SVGIG (reference sequence).